Below, one TCR beta chain is given with its context. Antigen: not known. The data derive from a study of shared clonotypes between healthy human individuals. For the study at large: A few men and a couple of women, aged 18 to 49, were donors. General observations from the study: The authors expected sequencing depth to affect clonotype sharing among donors.

The CDR3 length is 17 residues. Trimming cost V 0 bases and J 6 bases; bases outside gene matches: 11. Germline CDR1 SGHNT, CDR2 YENEEA. None of the donors, who were healthy HIV-negative adults, had recently had acute infections or vaccinations. Libraries were prepared by immunoSEQ multiplex PCR; TCRdb keeps only in-frame clonotypes and omits some of them. The sample includes 450,000 to 500,000 clones, 78% of them seen just once. This receptor was taken from a woman in her forties in good health. Some clones in this sample may be carry-over from other donors' samples. Source material: PBMCs. This rearrangement joins TRBV11-3 to TRBJ2-7; 10 nucleotides match TRBD2. The CDR3: CASSLDFLAGVSGEQYF. The CDR3, as DNA: TGTGCCAGCAGCTTAGACTTCCTAGCGGGAGTGTCGGGCGAGCAGTACTTC.